This T cell receptor (beta chain) comes out of a study of neoadjuvant nivolumab and ipilimumab in lung cancer. General observations from the study: Pretherapy blood TCR richness correlated positively with resected tumor richness.

This CDR3 contains 15 residues. Germline V gives CDR1 SEHNR, CDR2 FQNEAQ (reference sequence). V was cut by 5 bases and J by 0 bases, with 13 bases left in between. This clone is termed medium-sized. What it binds is not known. Some clones are missing from TCRdb's copy, which holds only in-frame ones; the method was immunoSEQ multiplex PCR. The profile shows about 6,200 clones, approximately 64% of them singletons. The clonotype comes from an adult with non-small cell lung cancer. The rearrangement joins TRBV7-9 to TRBJ2-5; D gene uncertain. Specimen: tumor tissue, collected after neoadjuvant nivolumab, alone or with ipilimumab, at or shortly before surgery. CDR3 in amino acids: CASSAAGRYQETQYF. DNA of the CDR3: TGTGCCAGCAGCGCGGCCGGGCGATACCAAGAGACCCAGTACTTC.